The 4 T cell receptor beta chains below all came from one sample that was sequenced in a study of blood T cell repertoires in COVID-19. This table comes from immunoSEQ multiplex PCR, and its TCRdb copy is limited to in-frame clones, with some not included. The sample consists of about 250,000 clones, around 89% of them appearing once. The sequencing sample was made of PBMCs or T cells enriched from blood (not recorded which). The receptors were gathered from a woman in her 50s who had recovered from COVID-19.

This rearrangement joins TRBV18 to TRBJ1-5; TRBD1 might be the D (5 bases). Per the germline V gene, CDR1 is KGHSH and CDR2 is LQKENI. V dropped 3 bases and J dropped 0 bases, with 9 bases sitting between them. This CDR3 has 15 amino acids. CDR3 in amino acids: CASSPKDSSNQPQHF. Written as DNA, the CDR3 is TGTGCCAGCTCACCGAAAGACAGTAGCAATCAGCCCCAGCATTTT.

This clone showed up just a few times. This chain uses TRBV28 with TRBJ1-1; tentative D call: TRBD1 (6 bases). The V end was cut by 7 bases, the J end by 3 bases, with 15 bases between. This CDR3 region has 14 residues. Germline CDR1 reads MDHEN; CDR2 reads SYDVKM. DNA of the CDR3: TGTGCCAGCAATCCATTCAGGGGACACACTGAAGCTTTCTTT. This sequence encodes CASNPFRGHTEAFF.

This clone was picked up one time. The chain employs TRBV19 and TRBJ1-3; D gene uncertain. CDR3 size: 15 residues. Germline V gene lookup returns CDR1 LNHDA and CDR2 SQIVND (reference sequence). Trimming took 6 bases from V and 3 from J, leaving 15 bases between them. CDR3: CASRSARGFGNTIYF. The DNA of the CDR3 is TGTGCCAGTAGATCCGCCAGAGGCTTTGGAAACACCATATATTTT.

Concerning this clone: The CDR3 does not end in the conserved phenylalanine or tryptophan, so this is likely a read error. Because the CDR3's place on the DNA is in doubt, the DNA is left out and the CDR3 is given as listed by TCRdb. V usage is TRBV12-3 or TRBV12-4 and J usage is TRBJ1-3; TRBD1, as called in the table, went unchecked against the DNA. The CDR3 sequence runs 12 residues, both termini included. The CDR3 is CASSSYRDRGLV.